This T cell receptor beta chain was profiled in a study of cytomegalovirus exposure and HLA in healthy donors. Study-wide background: The 120 million or so unique TCR beta sequences, from around 200 million T cells, were found by an earlier analysis.

Germline V gives CDR1 LNHNV, CDR2 YYDKDF (reference sequence). Trimming left V 1 base short and J 5 bases short, with 9 bases between. The length of the CDR3 is 15 residues. A multiplex PCR was run with 60 Vbeta primers and 13 Jbeta primers. Repertoires were generated with immunoSEQ multiplex PCR, while TCRdb's copy carries only in-frame clones and drops some. The ten most abundant clones cover 2% to 2.5% of a sample with 40,000 to 60,000 clones. The sample was PBMCs. This TCR was sampled from a female donor in good health and CMV-seronegative. V usage is TRBV15 and J usage is TRBJ1-6; unclear D gene. The CDR3 sequence is CATSRVLSDNSPLHF. The CDR3 bases are TGTGCCACCAGCAGAGTACTGTCTGATAATTCACCCCTCCACTTT.